The TCR beta chain described here comes from a study of regulatory T cells in long-lasting Graves disease. The CDR3 is 13 residues long. Trimming cost V 5 bases and J 2 bases, with 7 bases left between them. The germline V gene encodes CDR1 MDHEN and CDR2 SYDVKM. This sample's time point: newly diagnosed GD, antithyroid drugs for less than 3 months. After RNA was extracted from PBMCs, the TCR library was made from it. Arm-PCR with iRepertoire HTBI primers amplified the CDR3 regions for these TCR beta libraries. MiXCR, run by TCRdb on the multiplex PCR reads, gives a single entry per CDR3 protein. The data hold just over 600,000 distinct CDR3 sequences, with roughly 15% observed a single time. The table lists this clonotype with many counts. This same sample was also part of a study on T cells in Graves' hyperthyroidism and ophthalmopathy. That source reports: TCR CDR3 regions were first amplified by RT-PCR with HTBI primers.

The sample here was peripheral blood mononuclear cells (PBMCs), taken at new diagnosis, from a patient treated with antithyroid drugs. This sequence was found in a woman in her twenties or thirties with Graves disease. J is TRBJ2-1 and V is TRBV28; D is unresolved. The CDR3 DNA sequence: TGTGCCAGCAGTCTACCTACCTACAATGAGCAGTTCTTC. It specifies CASSLPTYNEQFF.